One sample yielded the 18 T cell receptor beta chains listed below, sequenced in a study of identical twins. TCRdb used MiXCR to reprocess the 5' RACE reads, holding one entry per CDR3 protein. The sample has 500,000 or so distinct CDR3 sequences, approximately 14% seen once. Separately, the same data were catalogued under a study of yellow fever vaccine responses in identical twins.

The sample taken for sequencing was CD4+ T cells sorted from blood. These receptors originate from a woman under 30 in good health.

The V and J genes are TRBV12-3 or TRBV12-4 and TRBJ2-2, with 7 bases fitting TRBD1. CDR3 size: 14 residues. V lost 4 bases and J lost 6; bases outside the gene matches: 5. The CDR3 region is CASSSLQGAGELFF. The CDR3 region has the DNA TGTGCCAGCAGTTCCCTCCAGGGGGCCGGGGAGCTGTTTTTT.

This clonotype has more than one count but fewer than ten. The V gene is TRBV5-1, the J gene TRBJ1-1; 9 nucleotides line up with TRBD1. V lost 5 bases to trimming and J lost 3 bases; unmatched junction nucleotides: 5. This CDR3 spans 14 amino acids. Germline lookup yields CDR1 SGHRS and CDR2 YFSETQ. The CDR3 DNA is TGCGCCAGCAGTCCACAGGGGGCGCACACTGAAGCTTTCTTT. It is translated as CASSPQGAHTEAFF.

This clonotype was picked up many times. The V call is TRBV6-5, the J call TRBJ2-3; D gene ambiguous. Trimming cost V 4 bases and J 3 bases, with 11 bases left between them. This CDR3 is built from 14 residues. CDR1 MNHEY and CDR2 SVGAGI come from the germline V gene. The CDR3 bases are TGTGCCAGCAGTTTATCCCATCGGACAGATACGCAGTATTTT. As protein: CASSLSHRTDTQYF.

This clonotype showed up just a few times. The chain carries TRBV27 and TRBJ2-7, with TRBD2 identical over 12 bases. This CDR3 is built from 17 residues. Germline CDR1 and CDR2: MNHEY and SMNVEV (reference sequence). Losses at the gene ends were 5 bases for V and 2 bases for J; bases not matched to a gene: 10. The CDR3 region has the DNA TGTGCCAGCAGTCCATCAGGACTAGCGGGGACCCCCTACGAGCAGTACTTC. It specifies CASSPSGLAGTPYEQYF.

This CDR3 is CSVVESRTIGNTIYF. The CDR3 coding sequence is TGCAGCGTTGTGGAGAGCAGGACAATTGGAAACACCATATATTTT. The J gene is TRBJ1-3, the V gene TRBV29-1; D is possibly TRBD1 (5 bases). The V end lost 4 bases, the J end lost 3 bases, and 16 bases lay between the germline ends. Germline V lookup: CDR1 SQVTM, CDR2 ANQGSEA. The CDR3 runs to 15 residues.

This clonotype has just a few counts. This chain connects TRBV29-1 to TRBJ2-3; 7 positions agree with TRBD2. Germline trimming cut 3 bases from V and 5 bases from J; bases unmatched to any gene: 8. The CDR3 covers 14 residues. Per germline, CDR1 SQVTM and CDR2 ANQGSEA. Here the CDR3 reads CSVDAREFLDTQYF. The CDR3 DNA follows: TGCAGCGTTGACGCGCGGGAGTTTTTAGATACGCAGTATTTT.

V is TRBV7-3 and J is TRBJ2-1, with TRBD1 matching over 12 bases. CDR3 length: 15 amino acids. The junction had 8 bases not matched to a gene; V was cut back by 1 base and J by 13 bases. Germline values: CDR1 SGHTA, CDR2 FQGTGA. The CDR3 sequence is CASSLRGDRGLTQFF. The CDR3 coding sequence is TGTGCCAGCAGCTTAAGGGGGGACAGGGGGCTAACTCAGTTCTTC.

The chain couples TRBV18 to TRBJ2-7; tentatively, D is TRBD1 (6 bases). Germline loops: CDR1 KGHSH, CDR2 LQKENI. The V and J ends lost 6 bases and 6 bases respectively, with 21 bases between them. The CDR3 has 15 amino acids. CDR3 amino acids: CASSQGHRRPPEQYF. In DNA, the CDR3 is TGTGCCAGCTCCCAGGGACACAGAAGACCTCCCGAGCAGTACTTC.

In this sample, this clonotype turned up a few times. The CDR3 spells CASRTTVQETQYF. CDR3 bases: TGTGCCAGCAGAACGACAGTCCAAGAGACCCAGTACTTC. The chain employs TRBV28 and TRBJ2-5; D might be TRBD1 (5 bases). The CDR3 has 13 amino acids. Trimming stripped 6 bases from V and 1 base from J, with 9 bases between. The germline gives CDR1 MDHEN, CDR2 SYDVKM.

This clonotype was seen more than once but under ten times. The CDR3 here is CASNGGSINEQYF. The CDR3 DNA follows: TGCGCCAGCAATGGCGGGAGCATCAACGAGCAGTACTTC. V is TRBV10-2 and J is TRBJ2-7, with 7 bases matching TRBD2. Germline CDR1 and CDR2: WSHSY and SAAADI. J gave up 5 bases and V 7 bases, and 8 bases lay outside the gene matches. The CDR3 length is 13 residues.

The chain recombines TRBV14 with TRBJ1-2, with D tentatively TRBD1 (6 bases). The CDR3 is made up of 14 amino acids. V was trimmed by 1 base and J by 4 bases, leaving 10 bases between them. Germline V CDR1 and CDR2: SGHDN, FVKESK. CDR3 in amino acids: CASSQVQGPYGYTF. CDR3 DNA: TGTGCCAGCAGCCAAGTACAGGGTCCCTATGGCTACACCTTC.

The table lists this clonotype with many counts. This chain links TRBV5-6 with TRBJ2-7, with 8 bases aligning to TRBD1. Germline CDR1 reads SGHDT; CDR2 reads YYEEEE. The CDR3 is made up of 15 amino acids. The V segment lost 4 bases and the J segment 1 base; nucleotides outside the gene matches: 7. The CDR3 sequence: CASSHAGTGSYEQYF. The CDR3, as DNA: TGTGCCAGCAGCCACGCCGGGACAGGATCCTACGAGCAGTACTTC. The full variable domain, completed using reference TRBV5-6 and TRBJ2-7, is DAGVTQSPTHLIKTRGQQVTLRCSPKSGHDTVSWYQQALGQGPQFIFQYYEEEERQRGNFPDRFSGHQFPNYSSELNVNALLLGDSALYLCASSHAGTGSYEQYFGPGTRLTVT.

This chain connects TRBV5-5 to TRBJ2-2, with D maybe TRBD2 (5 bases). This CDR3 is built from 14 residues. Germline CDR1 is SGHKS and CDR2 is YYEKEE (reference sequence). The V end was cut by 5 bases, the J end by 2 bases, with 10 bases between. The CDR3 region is CASRRAVNTGELFF. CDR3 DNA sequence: TGTGCCAGCAGACGAGCGGTAAACACCGGGGAGCTGTTTTTT.

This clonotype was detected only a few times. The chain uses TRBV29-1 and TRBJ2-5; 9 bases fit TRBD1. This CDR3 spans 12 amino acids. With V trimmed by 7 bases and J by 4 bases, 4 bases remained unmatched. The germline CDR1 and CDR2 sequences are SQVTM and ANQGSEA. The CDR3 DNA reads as TGCAGCGCGCACAGGGGGCGAGAGACCCAGTACTTC. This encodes CSAHRGRETQYF.

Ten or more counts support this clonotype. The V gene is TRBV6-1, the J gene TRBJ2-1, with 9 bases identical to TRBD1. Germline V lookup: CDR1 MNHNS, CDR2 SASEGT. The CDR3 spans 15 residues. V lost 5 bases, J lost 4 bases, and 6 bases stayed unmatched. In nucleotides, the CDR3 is TGTGCCAGCAGTATCACAGGGGGCGCGTACAATGAGCAGTTCTTC. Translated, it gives CASSITGGAYNEQFF.

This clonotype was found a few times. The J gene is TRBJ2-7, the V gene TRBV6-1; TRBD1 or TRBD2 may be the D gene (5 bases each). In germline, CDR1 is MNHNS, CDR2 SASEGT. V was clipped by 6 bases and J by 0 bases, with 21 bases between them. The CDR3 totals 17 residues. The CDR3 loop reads CASSLKDRGRSSYEQYF. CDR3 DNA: TGTGCCAGCAGCCTGAAGGATCGGGGCAGGAGCTCCTACGAGCAGTACTTC.

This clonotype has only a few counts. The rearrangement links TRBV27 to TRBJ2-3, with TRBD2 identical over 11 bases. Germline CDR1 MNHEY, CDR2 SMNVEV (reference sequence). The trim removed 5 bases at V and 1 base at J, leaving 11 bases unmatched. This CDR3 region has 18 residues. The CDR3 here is CASSPHRLTSGGTDTQYF. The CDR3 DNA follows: TGTGCCAGCAGTCCACACCGCCTGACTAGCGGGGGCACAGATACGCAGTATTTT.

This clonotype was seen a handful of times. The CDR3 bases are TGTGCCAGCAGTTTATCGGGCAAGCGGGGGTCTGAGACCCAGTACTTC. Translated, it gives CASSLSGKRGSETQYF. The chain has TRBV12-3 or TRBV12-4 and TRBJ2-5, with 8 bases lining up with TRBD2. The V gene end was trimmed by 2 bases and the J gene end by 5 bases; junction bases not matched to a gene: 10. The CDR3 is 16 amino acids.